Presented here are 16 T cell receptor beta chains from one specimen sequenced in a study of beta chain features in type 1 diabetes. Study results and caveats: Moderately but significantly shorter TCRB CDR3s were found in Type 1 diabetes patients in all four CD4+ subsets.

For these receptors, no antigen is known. What was sequenced were expressed TCRB transcripts, since all of the isolated RNA had been reverse transcribed. Repertoires were generated with immunoSEQ multiplex PCR, while TCRdb's copy carries only in-frame clones and drops some. Counted here are roughly 400,000 clones, 9.5% to 10% occurring once; the ten biggest clones make up about 0.63%. The sequenced sample was central memory CD4+ T cells from blood. The receptors were gathered from a young man with type 1 diabetes.

This clone has a handful of counts. V usage is TRBV11-2 and J usage is TRBJ1-1; TRBD1 matches 8 bases. Germline trimming cut 2 bases from V and 6 bases from J; bases unmatched to any gene: 5. Looked up from germline, CDR1 is SGHAT and CDR2 is FQNNGV. The length of the CDR3 is 14 residues. CDR3 nucleotides: TGTGCCAGCAGCTTACGACAGGGGAAGGCTGAAGCTTTCTTT. This sequence encodes CASSLRQGKAEAFF.

This clone was seen repeatedly, ten times or more. This chain uses TRBV21-1 with TRBJ2-3; the tabulated D call, TRBD2, remains unverified against the DNA. TRBV21-1 is an annotated pseudogene. There are 10 residues in the CDR3. The CDR3 spells CASTRGIEYF. In DNA, the CDR3 is TGTGCCAGCACCCGGGGGATTGAGTATTTT.

The sample holds many counts of this clone. The chain joins TRBV7-9 to TRBJ1-5, with a possible D match to TRBD1 (5 bases). The length of the CDR3 is 12 residues. Trimming cost V 3 bases and J 5 bases, with 5 bases left between them. Per germline, CDR1 SEHNR and CDR2 FQNEAQ (reference sequence). The CDR3 region has the DNA TGTGCCAGCAGCTTCAGGGATCAGCCCCAGCATTTT. This encodes CASSFRDQPQHF.

This clone turned up a few times. The chain recombines TRBV28 with TRBJ1-1, with no clear D. The germline gives CDR1 MDHEN, CDR2 SYDVKM. The CDR3 is 11 residues long. V dropped 7 bases and J dropped 2 bases, with 5 bases sitting between them. Here the CDR3 DNA reads TGTGCCAGCATCTTAAACACTGAAGCTTTCTTT. Translation: CASILNTEAFF.

The gene calls are TRBV6-1 and TRBJ1-1; maybe TRBD1 (6 bases). From germline, CDR1 is MNHNS and CDR2 SASEGT. V was clipped by 4 bases and J by 4 bases, with 16 bases between them. This CDR3 spans 15 amino acids. CDR3 protein: CASSGPTWGATEAFF. CDR3 DNA sequence: TGTGCCAGCAGTGGTCCCACATGGGGGGCCACTGAAGCTTTCTTT.

This clone was picked up a small number of times. The chain has TRBV30 and TRBJ1-2; weak D call: TRBD1 (5 bases). CDR1 is GTSNPN, CDR2 SVGIG, per germline (reference sequence). V dropped 4 bases and J dropped 4 bases, with 13 bases sitting between them. CDR3 length equals 13 residues. The CDR3 spells CAWKRGGPYGYTF. CDR3 DNA sequence: TGTGCCTGGAAAAGGGGCGGACCCTATGGCTACACCTTC.

This clone was counted only a few times. The CDR3 sequence is CASSLSSETQYF. CDR3 DNA sequence: TGTGCCAGCAGTTTATCGTCTGAGACCCAGTACTTC. The chain carries TRBV6-5 and TRBJ2-5; D ambiguous. Germline V gene lookup returns CDR1 MNHEY and CDR2 SVGAGI. CDR3 size: 12 residues. V was clipped by 4 bases and J by 5 bases, with 8 bases between them.

This clone came up a few times. The chain recombines TRBV7-2 with TRBJ2-7; 8 positions agree with TRBD2. CDR1 and CDR2 (germline): SGHTA, FQGNSA. This CDR3 is 15 amino acids long. V shed 4 bases and J 3 bases; nucleotides not matched to a gene: 8. The CDR3 here is CASSSFSGKDYEQYF. The CDR3 DNA follows: TGTGCCAGCAGCTCATTTAGCGGGAAGGACTACGAGCAGTACTTC. Variable domain in full (rest from reference TRBV7-2 and TRBJ2-7): GAGVSQSPSNKVTEKGKDVELRCDPISGHTALYWYRQSLGQGLEFLIYFQGNSAPDKSGLPSDRFSAERTGGSVSTLTIQRTQQEDSAVYLCASSSFSGKDYEQYFGPGTRLTVT.

This clone came up a few times. The chain employs TRBV28 and TRBJ2-5; 8 bases line up with TRBD1. The junction had 11 bases not matched to a gene; V was cut back by 6 bases and J by 5 bases. The length of the CDR3 is 15 residues. Germline V gene sequence: CDR1 MDHEN, CDR2 SYDVKM. The DNA of the CDR3 is TGTGCCAGCAGCTCCCCGGGACAGGCAGGGGAGACCCAGTACTTC. Protein product: CASSSPGQAGETQYF.

For the CDR3, the DNA is TGTGCCAGCAGTTACGAGGGCGCGTACACTGAAGCTTTCTTT. It translates to CASSYEGAYTEAFF. This chain joins TRBV25-1 and TRBJ1-1; D is ambiguous. Deletions cut 5 bases from V and 3 bases from J, with 13 bases between. The CDR3 has 14 residues. Germline CDR1 is MGHDK and CDR2 is SYGVNS.

This clone was found a few times. This sequence is one base from a far larger clone and is likely a read error. V and J are TRBV4-2 and TRBJ2-3; D is ambiguous. V was clipped by 4 bases and J by 6 bases, with 8 bases between them. The CDR3 consists of 12 residues. Germline V gives CDR1 LGHNA, CDR2 YNFKEQ. Here the CDR3 DNA reads TGTGCCAGCAGCCGGGCGTTGGATACGCAGTATTTT. Translation: CASSRALDTQYF.

This chain connects TRBV6-1 to TRBJ1-5, with 8 nucleotides matching TRBD1. With V trimmed by 4 bases and J by 5 bases, 13 bases remained unmatched. CDR3 length: 17 amino acids. The germline CDR1 and CDR2 sequences are MNHNS and SASEGT. Written as DNA, the CDR3 is TGTGCCAGCAGTGGGGACAGGCACCAGCTAGGGGATCAGCCCCAGCATTTT. Its protein is CASSGDRHQLGDQPQHF.

A note on this clone: The sample has other DNA sequences that encode this CDR3 too. This chain connects TRBV30 to TRBJ1-1; D remains unclear. Trimming pared 1 base from V and 5 bases from J, leaving 2 bases between. CDR1 GTSNPN and CDR2 SVGIG come from the germline V gene (reference sequence). This CDR3 contains 10 residues. The CDR3, as DNA: TGTGCCTGGAGTGGGACTGAAGCTTTCTTT. This encodes CAWSGTEAFF.

The chain links TRBV11-2 to TRBJ1-2, with no clear D. The germline V and J ends were trimmed by 4 bases and 0 bases, with 9 bases remaining between them. This CDR3 is 14 amino acids long. Germline CDR1 SGHAT, CDR2 FQNNGV. Here the CDR3 DNA reads TGTGCCAGCAGCTCCAACTTGGCTAACTATGGCTACACCTTC. It encodes CASSSNLANYGYTF.

The J gene is TRBJ1-5, the V gene TRBV6-1, with D maybe TRBD1 (5 bases). This CDR3 contains 15 residues. The V end was cut by 2 bases, the J end by 9 bases, with 17 bases between. Germline-derived CDR1 and CDR2 are MNHNS and SASEGT. For the CDR3, the DNA is TGTGCCAGCAGTGAACAGGGCCCGGGGTTTGGGCCCCAGCATTTT. Translated: CASSEQGPGFGPQHF.

The rearrangement joins TRBV4-2 to TRBJ1-5; D not resolved. V dropped 0 bases and J dropped 4 bases, with 10 bases sitting between them. CDR1 and CDR2 (germline): LGHNA, YNFKEQ. This CDR3 contains 15 residues. The CDR3 nucleotides are TGTGCCAGCAGCCAAGACGGGCAGGAAAATCAGCCCCAGCATTTT. Protein: CASSQDGQENQPQHF.